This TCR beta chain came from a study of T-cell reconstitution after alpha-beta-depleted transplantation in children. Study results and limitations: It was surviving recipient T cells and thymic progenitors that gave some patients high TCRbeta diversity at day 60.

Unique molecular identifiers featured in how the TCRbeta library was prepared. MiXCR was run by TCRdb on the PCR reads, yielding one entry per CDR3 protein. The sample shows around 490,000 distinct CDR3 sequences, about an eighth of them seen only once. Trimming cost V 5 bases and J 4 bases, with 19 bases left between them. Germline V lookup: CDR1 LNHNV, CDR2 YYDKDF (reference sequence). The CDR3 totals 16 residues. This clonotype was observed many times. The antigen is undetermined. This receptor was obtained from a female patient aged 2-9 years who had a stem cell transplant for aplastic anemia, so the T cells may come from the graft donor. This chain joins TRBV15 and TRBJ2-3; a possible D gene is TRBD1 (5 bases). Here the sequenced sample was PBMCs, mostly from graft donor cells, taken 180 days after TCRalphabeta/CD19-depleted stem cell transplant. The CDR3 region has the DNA TGTGCCACCAGCTCCCATGGGGCCCCCGGATCAGATACGCAGTATTTT. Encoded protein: CATSSHGAPGSDTQYF.